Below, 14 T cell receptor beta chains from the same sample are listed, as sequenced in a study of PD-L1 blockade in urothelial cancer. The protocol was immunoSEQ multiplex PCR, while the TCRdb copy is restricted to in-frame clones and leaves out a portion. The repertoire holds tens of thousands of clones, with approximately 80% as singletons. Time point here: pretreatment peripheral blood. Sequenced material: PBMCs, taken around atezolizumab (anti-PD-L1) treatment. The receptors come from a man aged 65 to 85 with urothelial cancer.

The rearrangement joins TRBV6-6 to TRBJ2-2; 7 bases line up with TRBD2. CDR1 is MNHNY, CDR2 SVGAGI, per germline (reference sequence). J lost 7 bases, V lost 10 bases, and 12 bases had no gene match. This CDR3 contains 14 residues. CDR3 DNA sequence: TGTGCCACCGCCGTCGGCCGGGAGGTCGGGGAGCTGTTTTTT. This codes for CATAVGREVGELFF.

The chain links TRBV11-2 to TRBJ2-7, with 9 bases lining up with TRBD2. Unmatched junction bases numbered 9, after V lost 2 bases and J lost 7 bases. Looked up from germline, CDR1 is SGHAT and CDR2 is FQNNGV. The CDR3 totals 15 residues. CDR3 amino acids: CASSLSSSGRWEQYF. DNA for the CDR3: TGTGCCAGCAGCTTATCAAGTAGCGGGAGATGGGAGCAGTACTTC.

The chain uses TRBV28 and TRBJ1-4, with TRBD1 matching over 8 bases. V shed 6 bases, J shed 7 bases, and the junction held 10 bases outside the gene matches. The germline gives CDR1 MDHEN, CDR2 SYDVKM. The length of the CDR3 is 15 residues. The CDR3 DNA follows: TGTGCCAGCAGCCGATGGACAGGGCTGGCTGAAAAACTGTTTTTT. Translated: CASSRWTGLAEKLFF.

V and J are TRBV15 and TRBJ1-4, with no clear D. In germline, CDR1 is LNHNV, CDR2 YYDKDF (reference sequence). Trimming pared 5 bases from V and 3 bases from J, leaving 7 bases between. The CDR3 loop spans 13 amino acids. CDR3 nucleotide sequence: TGTGCCACCAGCCGGGGTTCTAATGAAAAACTGTTTTTT. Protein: CATSRGSNEKLFF.

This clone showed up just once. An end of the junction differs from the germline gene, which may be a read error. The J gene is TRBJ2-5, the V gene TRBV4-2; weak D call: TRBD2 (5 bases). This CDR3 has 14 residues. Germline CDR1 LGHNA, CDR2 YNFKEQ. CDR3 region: CASSQGGLLEPQYF. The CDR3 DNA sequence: TGTGCCAGCAGCCAAGGAGGGCTTCTAGAGCCCCAGTACTTC.

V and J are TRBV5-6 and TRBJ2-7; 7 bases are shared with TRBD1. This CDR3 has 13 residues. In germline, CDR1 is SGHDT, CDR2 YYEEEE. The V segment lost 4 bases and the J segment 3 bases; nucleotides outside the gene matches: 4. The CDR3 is CASSRNRGYEQYF. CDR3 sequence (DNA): TGTGCCAGCAGCAGGAACAGGGGCTACGAGCAGTACTTC. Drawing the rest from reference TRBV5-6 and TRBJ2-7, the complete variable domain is DAGVTQSPTHLIKTRGQQVTLRCSPKSGHDTVSWYQQALGQGPQFIFQYYEEEERQRGNFPDRFSGHQFPNYSSELNVNALLLGDSALYLCASSRNRGYEQYFGPGTRLTVT.

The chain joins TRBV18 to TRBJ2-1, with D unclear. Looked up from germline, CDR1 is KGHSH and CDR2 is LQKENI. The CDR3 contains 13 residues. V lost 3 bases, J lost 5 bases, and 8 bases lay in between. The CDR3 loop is CASSPSIDNEQFF. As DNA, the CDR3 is TGTGCCAGCTCACCCTCTATTGACAATGAGCAGTTCTTC. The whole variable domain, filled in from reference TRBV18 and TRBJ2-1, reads NAGVMQNPRHLVRRRGQEARLRCSPMKGHSHVYWYRQLPEEGLKFMVYLQKENIIDESGMPKERFSAEFPKEGPSILRIQQVVRGDSAAYFCASSPSIDNEQFFGPGTRLTVL.

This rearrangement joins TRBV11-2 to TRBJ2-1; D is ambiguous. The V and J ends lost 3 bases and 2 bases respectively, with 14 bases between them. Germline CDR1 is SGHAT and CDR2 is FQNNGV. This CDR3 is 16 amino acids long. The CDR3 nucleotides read TGTGCCAGCAGCTTTATTATGCGCGGCGCCTACAATGAGCAGTTCTTC. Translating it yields CASSFIMRGAYNEQFF.

CDR3 bases: TGTGCCAGCAGTTCCAGGGCCTGGGACACTGAAGCTTTCTTT. This sequence encodes CASSSRAWDTEAFF. The chain joins TRBV6-5 to TRBJ1-1, with D possibly TRBD1 on 5 matching bases. CDR1 MNHEY and CDR2 SVGAGI come from the germline V gene. Trimming removed 4 bases from V and 3 bases from J, with 12 bases in between. The CDR3 loop spans 14 amino acids.

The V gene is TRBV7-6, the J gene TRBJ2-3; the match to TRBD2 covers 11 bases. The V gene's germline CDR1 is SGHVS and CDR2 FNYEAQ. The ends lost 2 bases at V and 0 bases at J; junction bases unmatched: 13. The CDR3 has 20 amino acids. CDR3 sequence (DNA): TGTGCCAGCAGCTTAAGGCCCGTGGGACTAGCGGTTACTAGCACAGATACGCAGTATTTT. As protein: CASSLRPVGLAVTSTDTQYF.

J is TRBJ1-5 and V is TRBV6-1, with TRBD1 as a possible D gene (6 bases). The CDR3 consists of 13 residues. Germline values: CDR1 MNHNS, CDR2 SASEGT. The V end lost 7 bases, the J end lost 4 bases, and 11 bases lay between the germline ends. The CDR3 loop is CASTNTGNQPQHF. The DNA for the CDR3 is TGTGCCAGCACCAACACAGGGAATCAGCCCCAGCATTTT.

This chain's CDR3 is CASSVLDRPANYGYTF. The CDR3 coding sequence is TGTGCCAGCAGCGTCTTAGACAGGCCAGCTAACTATGGCTACACCTTC. This sequence joins TRBV9 and TRBJ1-2; D possibly corresponds to TRBD1 (6 bases). In germline, CDR1 is SGDLS, CDR2 YYNGEE. V was trimmed by 2 bases and J by 0 bases, leaving 14 bases between them. This CDR3 is built from 16 residues.

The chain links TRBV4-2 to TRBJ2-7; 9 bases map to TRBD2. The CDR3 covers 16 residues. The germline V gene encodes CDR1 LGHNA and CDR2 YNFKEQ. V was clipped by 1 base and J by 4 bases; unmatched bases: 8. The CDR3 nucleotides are TGTGCCAGCAGCCAAGCAGCGGGAGGCACCTTTTACGAGCAGTACTTC. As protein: CASSQAAGGTFYEQYF.

This CDR3 reads CASSPNGGLDEQFF. As DNA, the CDR3 is TGTGCCAGCAGCCCCAATGGAGGGCTAGATGAGCAGTTCTTC. The chain uses TRBV7-9 and TRBJ2-1; D is perhaps TRBD2 (6 bases). Trimming pared 5 bases from V and 8 bases from J, leaving 16 bases between. Germline V CDR1 and CDR2: SEHNR, FQNEAQ (reference sequence). The CDR3 contains 14 residues.